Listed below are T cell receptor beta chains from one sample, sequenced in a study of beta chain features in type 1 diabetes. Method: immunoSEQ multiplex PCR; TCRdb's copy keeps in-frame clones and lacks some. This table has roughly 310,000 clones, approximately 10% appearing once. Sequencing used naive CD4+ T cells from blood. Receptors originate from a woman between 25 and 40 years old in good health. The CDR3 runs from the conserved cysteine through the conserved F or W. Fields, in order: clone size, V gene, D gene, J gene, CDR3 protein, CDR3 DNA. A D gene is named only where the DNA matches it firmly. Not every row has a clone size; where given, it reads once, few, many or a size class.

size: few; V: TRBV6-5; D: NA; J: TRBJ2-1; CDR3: CASSYSTLADEQFF; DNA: TGTGCCAGCAGTTACTCGACACTAGCCGATGAGCAGTTCTTC
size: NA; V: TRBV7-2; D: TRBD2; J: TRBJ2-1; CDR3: CASSLVGTSGRSYNEQFF; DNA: TGTGCCAGCAGCTTAGTGGGGACTAGCGGGAGATCCTACAATGAGCAGTTCTTC
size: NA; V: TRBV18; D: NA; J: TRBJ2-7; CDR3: CASSHDSNYEQYF; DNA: TGTGCCAGCTCCCACGACAGTAACTACGAGCAGTACTTC
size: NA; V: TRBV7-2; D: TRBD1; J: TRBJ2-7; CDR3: CASSLGDRGSYEQYF; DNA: TGTGCCAGCAGCTTAGGGGACAGGGGTTCCTACGAGCAGTACTTC
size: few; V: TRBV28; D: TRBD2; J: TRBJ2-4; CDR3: CASSSGGGSKNIQYF; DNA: TGTGCCAGCAGTTCCGGCGGGGGGTCCAAAAACATTCAGTACTTC
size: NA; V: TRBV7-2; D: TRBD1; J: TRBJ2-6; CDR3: CASSRRDPGQVSGANVLTF; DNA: TGTGCCAGCAGCCGGAGGGATCCGGGACAGGTCTCTGGGGCCAACGTCCTGACTTTC
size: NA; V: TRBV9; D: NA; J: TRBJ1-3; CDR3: CASSVVAGNTIYF; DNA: TGTGCCAGCAGCGTAGTAGCGGGAAACACCATATATTTT
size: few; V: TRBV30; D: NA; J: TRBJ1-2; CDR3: CAWSTGYGYTF; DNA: TGTGCCTGGAGTACAGGCTATGGCTACACCTTC
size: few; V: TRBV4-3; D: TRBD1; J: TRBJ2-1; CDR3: CASSHRQGVEQFF; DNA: TGCGCCAGCAGCCACAGACAGGGGGTTGAGCAGTTCTTC
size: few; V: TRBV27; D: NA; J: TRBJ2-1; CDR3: CASTSSGFYNEQFF; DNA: TGTGCCAGCACCTCGAGCGGGTTCTACAATGAGCAGTTCTTC
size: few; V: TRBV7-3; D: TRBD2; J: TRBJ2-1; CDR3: CASSPQREGNEQFF; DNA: TGTGCCAGCAGCCCCCAGCGGGAAGGCAATGAGCAGTTCTTC
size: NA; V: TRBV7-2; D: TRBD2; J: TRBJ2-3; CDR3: CASSLWLAGGADTQYF; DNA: TGTGCCAGCAGCTTATGGCTAGCGGGAGGGGCAGATACGCAGTATTTT
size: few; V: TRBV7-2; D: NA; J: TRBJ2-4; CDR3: CASSLSGTHAKNIQYF; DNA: TGTGCCAGCAGCTTATCCGGGACACATGCCAAAAACATTCAGTACTTC
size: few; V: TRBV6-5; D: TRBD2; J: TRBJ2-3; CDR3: CASSRLAGVRDTQYF; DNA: TGTGCCAGCAGCCGACTAGCGGGAGTCCGGGATACGCAGTATTTT
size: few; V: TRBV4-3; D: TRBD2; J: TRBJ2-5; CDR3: CASSQVGLAGGLQETQYF; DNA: TGCGCCAGCAGCCAAGTTGGACTAGCGGGAGGGCTCCAAGAGACCCAGTACTTC
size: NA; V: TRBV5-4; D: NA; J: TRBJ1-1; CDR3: CASSLASINTEAFF; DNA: TGTGCCAGCAGCTTGGCCAGTATTAACACTGAAGCTTTCTTT
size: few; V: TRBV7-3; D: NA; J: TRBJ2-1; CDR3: CASSLDQGDEQFF; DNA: TGTGCCAGCAGCTTAGATCAGGGCGATGAGCAGTTCTTC
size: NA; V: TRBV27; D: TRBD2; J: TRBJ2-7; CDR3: CASSTGTSVSYEQYF; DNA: TGTGCCAGCAGTACGGGGACTAGCGTCTCCTACGAGCAGTACTTC
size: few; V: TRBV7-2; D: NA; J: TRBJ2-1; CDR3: CASSSQQDNEQFF; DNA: TGTGCCAGCAGCTCGCAACAGGACAATGAGCAGTTCTTC
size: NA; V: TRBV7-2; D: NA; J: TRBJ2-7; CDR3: CASSSPVVARVGHEQYF; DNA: TGTGCCAGCAGCTCCCCCGTGGTGGCCAGGGTAGGTCACGAGCAGTACTTC
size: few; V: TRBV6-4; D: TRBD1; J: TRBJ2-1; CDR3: CASRRTGSFEQFF; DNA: TGTGCCAGCAGACGGACAGGGAGTTTTGAGCAGTTCTTC
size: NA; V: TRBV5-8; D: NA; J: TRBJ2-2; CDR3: CASSLVSVNTGELFF; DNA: TGTGCCAGCAGCTTGGTGTCGGTCAACACCGGGGAGCTGTTTTTT
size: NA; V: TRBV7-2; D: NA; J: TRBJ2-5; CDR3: CASSLGPKETQYF; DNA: TGTGCCAGCAGCTTAGGGCCAAAAGAGACCCAGTACTTC
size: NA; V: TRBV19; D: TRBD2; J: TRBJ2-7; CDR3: CASSIAQRGIYEQYF; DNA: TGTGCCAGTAGTATAGCCCAGCGGGGAATCTACGAGCAGTACTTC
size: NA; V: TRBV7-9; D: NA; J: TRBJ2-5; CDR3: CASSLAAGQETQYF; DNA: TGTGCCAGCAGCTTAGCGGCAGGGCAAGAGACCCAGTACTTC
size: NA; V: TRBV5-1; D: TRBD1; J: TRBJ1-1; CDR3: CASSSDSGTEYTEAFF; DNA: TGCGCCAGCAGCTCCGATTCCGGGACAGAGTACACTGAAGCTTTCTTT
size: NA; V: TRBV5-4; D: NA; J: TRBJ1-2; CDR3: CASSHKRAGDYGYTF; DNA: TGTGCCAGCAGCCATAAACGGGCAGGGGACTATGGCTACACCTTC
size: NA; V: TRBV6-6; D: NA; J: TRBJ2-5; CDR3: CASSYGQGIKETQYF; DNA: TGTGCCAGCAGTTACGGTCAGGGAATTAAGGAGACCCAGTACTTC